Listed below are T cell receptor beta chains from one sample, sequenced in a study of memory CD4+ T cells and cytomegalovirus serostatus. Sequenced by immunoSEQ multiplex PCR; TCRdb stores in-frame clones only, minus some. The sample yields about 60,000 clones, roughly 80% seen once. The sequenced sample was memory CD4+ T cells from blood. These TCRs come from an adult in good health and CMV-seronegative. Both conserved end residues are part of each CDR3. A D gene is named only where the DNA matches it firmly. Rows may omit the clone size; those that give it use once, few, many or a size class.

>NA|TRBJ1-4|NA|TRBV6-6
CASSYSNEGNEKLFF
TGTGCCAGCAGTTACTCCAATGAGGGAAATGAAAAACTGTTTTTT
>NA|TRBJ1-1|NA|TRBV21-1
CASSKALGDRELSMNTEAFF
TGTGCCAGCAGCAAAGCGCTTGGGGACAGGGAATTATCGATGAACACTGAAGCTTTCTTT
>few|TRBJ1-2|NA|TRBV29-1
CSVTTLGYGYTF
TGCAGCGTTACGACTCTAGGCTATGGCTACACCTTC
>NA|TRBJ2-1|TRBD2|TRBV6-5
CASSSGQRGAEQFF
TGTGCCAGCAGCTCGGGCCAGCGGGGGGCCGAGCAGTTCTTC
>NA|TRBJ2-3|NA|TRBV2
CASNRQGSDTQYF
TGTGCCAGCAACCGCCAGGGATCAGATACGCAGTATTTT
>NA|TRBJ2-7|TRBD1|TRBV29-1
CSVSGQVYEQYF
TGCAGCGTCTCGGGACAGGTCTACGAGCAGTACTTC
>NA|TRBJ2-7|TRBD2|TRBV2
CASTRTSGTYEQYF
TGTGCCAGCACCAGGACTAGCGGAACCTACGAGCAGTACTTC
>few|TRBJ2-7|TRBD2|TRBV7-2
CASSIRGTSPTLNYEQYF
TGTGCCAGCAGCATCCGTGGGACTAGTCCTACCTTAAACTACGAGCAGTACTTC
>NA|TRBJ1-6|NA|TRBV7-9
CASSIRDTSLHF
TGTGCCAGCAGTATACGGGACACAAGCCTCCACTTT
>NA|TRBJ1-5|NA|TRBV30
CAWSEDSNQPQHF
TGTGCCTGGTCGGAAGATAGCAATCAGCCCCAGCATTTT
>NA|TRBJ2-1|NA|TRBV19
CASRNRTGHYNEQFF
TGTGCCAGTCGGAACCGAACCGGTCACTACAATGAGCAGTTCTTC
>NA|TRBJ2-6|NA|TRBV10-3
CAISVPGANVLTF
TGTGCCATCAGTGTGCCTGGGGCCAACGTCCTGACTTTC
>NA|TRBJ2-7|TRBD1|TRBV5-5
CASSFRGYSYEQYF
TGTGCCAGCAGCTTCAGGGGGTATTCCTACGAGCAGTACTTC
>NA|TRBJ2-5|NA|TRBV18
CASSPPYGETQYF
TGTGCCAGCTCACCACCGTATGGGGAGACCCAGTACTTC
>NA|TRBJ2-7|TRBD1|TRBV15
CATSRSGTEGAGQYF
TGTGCCACCAGCAGGTCCGGGACAGAGGGTGCCGGGCAGTACTTC
>NA|TRBJ2-2|NA|TRBV19
CASSETGTFTGELFF
TGTGCCAGTAGTGAGACAGGGACTTTCACCGGGGAGCTGTTTTTT
>NA|TRBJ2-3|NA|TRBV27
CASRLLRGVAQYF
TGTGCCAGCAGACTCCTTCGGGGAGTCGCGCAGTATTTT
>NA|TRBJ2-7|NA|TRBV18
CASSPMAGREQYF
TGTGCCAGCTCACCAATGGCAGGGCGCGAGCAGTACTTC
>NA|TRBJ1-2|TRBD1|TRBV19
CASSASGTDNYGYTF
TGTGCCAGTAGTGCTTCCGGGACAGACAACTATGGCTACACCTTC
>NA|TRBJ2-2|TRBD1|TRBV9
CASSAGGHKAGELFF
TGTGCCAGCAGCGCAGGGGGACATAAGGCCGGGGAGCTGTTTTTT
>NA|TRBJ2-1|TRBD2|TRBV15
CATSTWGGSEQFF
TGTGCCACCAGCACATGGGGGGGGAGTGAGCAGTTCTTC
>NA|TRBJ1-2|TRBD1|TRBV4-1
CASSQEPGQGYYGYTF
TGCGCCAGCAGCCAAGAGCCGGGACAGGGCTACTATGGCTACACCTTC
>NA|TRBJ2-7|TRBD2|TRBV7-9
CASSRASGGPLASTYF
TGTGCCAGCAGCCGGGCTAGCGGGGGGCCCCTAGCAAGTACGTACTTC
>few|TRBJ2-7|NA|TRBV6-4
CASSDRVGSEQYF
TGTGCCAGCAGTGACCGGGTGGGGTCCGAGCAGTACTTC
>NA|TRBJ1-2|NA|TRBV6-6
CASSYSRGGAGYTF
TGTGCCAGCAGTTACTCGAGGGGGGGGGCTGGCTACACCTTC
>NA|TRBJ2-1|TRBD2|TRBV28
CASRPGLAGGVEQFF
TGTGCCAGCAGACCGGGACTAGCGGGCGGCGTTGAGCAGTTCTTC
>NA|TRBJ2-1|TRBD2|TRBV6-5
CASSYTGTTDNEQFF
TGTGCCAGCAGTTATACCGGGACTACTGACAATGAGCAGTTCTTC
>NA|TRBJ1-2|TRBD1|TRBV30
CAWSAPGQGVRLYGYTF
TGTGCCTGGAGTGCTCCGGGACAGGGGGTTCGTCTCTATGGCTACACCTTC
>NA|TRBJ2-7|NA|TRBV2
CASREYSREQYF
TGTGCCAGCAGAGAATACTCCCGGGAGCAGTACTTC
>NA|TRBJ1-5|NA|TRBV30
CAWGIRGGQPQHF
TGTGCCTGGGGTATCAGGGGAGGTCAGCCCCAGCATTTT
>NA|TRBJ2-2|NA|TRBV11-2
CASSPFITNTGELFF
TGTGCCAGCAGCCCGTTCATAACGAACACCGGGGAGCTGTTTTTT
>once|TRBJ2-2|NA|TRBV25-1
CASSEAPGNTGELFF
TGTGCCAGCAGTGAAGCCCCAGGAAACACCGGGGAGCTGTTTTTT
>NA|TRBJ1-5|TRBD1|TRBV19
CASRDGQGRVQPQHF
TGTGCCAGTAGGGACGGACAGGGACGTGTTCAGCCCCAGCATTTT
>few|TRBJ1-2|NA|TRBV10-3
CAISESKDIGNYGYTF
TGTGCCATCAGTGAGTCTAAGGACATAGGGAACTATGGCTACACCTTC
>NA|TRBJ1-1|NA|TRBV23-1
CASSPEKNTEAFF
TGCGCCAGCAGTCCAGAAAAGAACACTGAAGCTTTCTTT
>NA|TRBJ1-2|NA|TRBV27
CATRAGVSRAYGYTF
TGTGCCACCCGGGCAGGGGTTTCCCGAGCCTATGGCTACACCTTC
>NA|TRBJ1-2|NA|TRBV27
CASSSLGNRDVGGYTF
TGTGCCAGCAGTTCCCTTGGCAACAGGGACGTGGGGGGCTACACCTTC
>NA|TRBJ2-2|TRBD2|TRBV7-3
CASSLAGLADTGELFF
TGTGCCAGCAGCTTAGCCGGACTAGCGGACACCGGGGAGCTGTTTTTT
>NA|TRBJ2-6|TRBD1|TRBV5-1
CASSPGTVLSGANVLTF
TGCGCCAGCAGCCCGGGGACAGTACTCTCTGGGGCCAACGTCCTGACTTTC
>few|TRBJ1-6|NA|TRBV10-3
CAIRRTENNSPLHF
TGTGCCATCAGGAGGACAGAGAATAATTCACCCCTCCACTTT
>few|TRBJ1-1|TRBD1|TRBV11-2
CASTVGRTGGDLGTEAFF
TGTGCCAGCACCGTCGGAAGGACAGGGGGCGATTTGGGCACTGAAGCTTTCTTT
>NA|TRBJ2-7|TRBD1|TRBV7-8
CASSSRTGLYEQYF
TGTGCCAGCAGCTCCCGGACAGGCCTCTACGAGCAGTACTTC
>NA|TRBJ2-7|NA|TRBV5-4
CASSLGSRASYEQYF
TGTGCCAGCAGCTTGGGGAGCCGGGCCTCCTACGAGCAGTACTTC
>NA|TRBJ2-5|TRBD1|TRBV5-1
CASSLGQGPLQETQYF
TGCGCCAGCAGCTTGGGACAGGGGCCCCTACAAGAGACCCAGTACTTC
>NA|TRBJ1-1|NA|TRBV30
CAWRRGRESPNTEAFF
TGTGCCTGGAGGAGGGGCAGGGAAAGTCCGAACACTGAAGCTTTCTTT
>NA|TRBJ2-1|TRBD1|TRBV29-1
CSARQGTYNEQFF
TGCAGCGCACGACAGGGCACGTACAATGAGCAGTTCTTC
>NA|TRBJ1-4|NA|TRBV18
CASSLQREREKLFF
TGTGCCAGCTCACTCCAAAGGGAGCGGGAAAAACTGTTTTTT
>NA|TRBJ2-7|NA|TRBV18
CASSPQTYEQYF
TGTGCCAGCTCACCTCAGACCTACGAGCAGTACTTC
>NA|TRBJ1-1|NA|TRBV5-6
CASSLRAGGRDTEAFF
TGTGCCAGCAGCTTGAGGGCGGGAGGGAGGGACACTGAAGCTTTCTTT
>NA|TRBJ2-7|NA|TRBV7-7
CASILPEGTSIYEQYF
TGTGCTAGCATCCTCCCGGAGGGGACGTCCATCTACGAGCAGTACTTC
>NA|TRBJ2-7|NA|TRBV10-3
CAISDIFRGQGEQYF
TGTGCCATCAGTGATATTTTTCGTGGTCAGGGAGAGCAGTACTTC
>NA|TRBJ1-1|NA|TRBV6-5
CASHPLGKRGTEAFF
TGTGCCAGCCACCCCCTAGGCAAGAGAGGCACTGAAGCTTTCTTT
>few|TRBJ2-1|NA|TRBV9
CASSPESYNEQFF
TGTGCCAGCAGCCCCGAATCCTACAATGAGCAGTTCTTC
>NA|TRBJ1-1|NA|TRBV6-6
CASSPQGNTEAFF
TGTGCCAGCAGTCCACAGGGGAACACTGAAGCTTTCTTT
>NA|TRBJ1-5|TRBD1|TRBV5-1
CASSLQGDSNQPQHF
TGCGCCAGCAGCTTACAGGGGGATAGCAATCAGCCCCAGCATTTT
>NA|TRBJ2-7|TRBD1|TRBV6-1
CASSGAGTATGEQYF
TGTGCCAGCAGTGGAGCCGGGACAGCAACAGGGGAGCAGTACTTC
>NA|TRBJ2-4|NA|TRBV11-2
CASSSDTLNIQYF
TGTGCCAGCAGCTCTGACACCCTGAACATTCAGTACTTC
>NA|TRBJ2-4|TRBD2|TRBV7-6
CASSLPTSAKNIQYF
TGTGCCAGCAGCTTGCCGACTAGCGCCAAAAACATTCAGTACTTC